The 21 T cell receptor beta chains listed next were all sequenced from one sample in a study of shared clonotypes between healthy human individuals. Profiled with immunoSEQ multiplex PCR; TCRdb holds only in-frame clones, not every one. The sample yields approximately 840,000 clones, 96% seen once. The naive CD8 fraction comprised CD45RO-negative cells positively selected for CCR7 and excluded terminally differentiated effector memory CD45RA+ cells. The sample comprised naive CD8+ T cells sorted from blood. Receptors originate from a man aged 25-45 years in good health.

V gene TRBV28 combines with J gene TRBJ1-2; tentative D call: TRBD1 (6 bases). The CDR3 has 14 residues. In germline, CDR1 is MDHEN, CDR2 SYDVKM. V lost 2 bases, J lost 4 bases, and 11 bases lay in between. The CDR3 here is CASSLVQGSYGYTF. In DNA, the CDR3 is TGTGCCAGCAGTTTAGTTCAGGGGAGCTATGGCTACACCTTC.

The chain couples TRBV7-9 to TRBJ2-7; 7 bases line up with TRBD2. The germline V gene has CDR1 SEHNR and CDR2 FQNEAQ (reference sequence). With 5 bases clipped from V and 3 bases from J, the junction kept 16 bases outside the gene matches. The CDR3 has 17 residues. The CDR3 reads CASSMGRDYAPLYEQYF. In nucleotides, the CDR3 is TGTGCCAGCAGCATGGGCAGGGACTATGCGCCCCTCTACGAGCAGTACTTC.

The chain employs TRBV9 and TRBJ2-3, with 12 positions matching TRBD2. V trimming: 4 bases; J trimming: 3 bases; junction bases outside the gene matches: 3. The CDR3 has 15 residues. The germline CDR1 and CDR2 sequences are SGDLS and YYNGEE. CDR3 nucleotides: TGTGCCAGCAGCCAACTAGCGGGAGGAACAGATACGCAGTATTTT. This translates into CASSQLAGGTDTQYF.

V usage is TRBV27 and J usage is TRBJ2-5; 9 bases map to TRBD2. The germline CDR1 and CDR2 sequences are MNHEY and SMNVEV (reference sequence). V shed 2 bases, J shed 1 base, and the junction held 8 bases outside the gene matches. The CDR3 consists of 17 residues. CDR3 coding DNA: TGTGCCAGCAGTTTAGATAAGACGGGACTAGCCCAAGAGACCCAGTACTTC. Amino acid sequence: CASSLDKTGLAQETQYF.

The CDR3 DNA is TGTGCCAGCAGCTTAGATACTAGCTTGCCCTACAATGAGCAGTTCTTC. Translated: CASSLDTSLPYNEQFF. This chain connects TRBV7-9 to TRBJ2-1; tentative D call: TRBD2 (6 bases). Trimming stripped 1 base from V and 2 bases from J, with 12 bases between. From germline, CDR1 is SEHNR and CDR2 FQNEAQ (reference sequence). The CDR3 length is 16 residues.

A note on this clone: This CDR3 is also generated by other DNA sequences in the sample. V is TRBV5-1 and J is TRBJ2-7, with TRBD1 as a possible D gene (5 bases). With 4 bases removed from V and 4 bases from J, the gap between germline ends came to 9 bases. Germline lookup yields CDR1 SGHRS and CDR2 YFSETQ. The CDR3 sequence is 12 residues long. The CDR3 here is CASSPQGYEQYF. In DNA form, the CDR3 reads TGCGCCAGCAGCCCCCAGGGTTACGAGCAGTACTTC. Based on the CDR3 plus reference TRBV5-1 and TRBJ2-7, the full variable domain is KAGVTQTPRYLIKTRGQQVTLSCSPISGHRSVSWYQQTPGQGLQFLFEYFSETQRNKGNFPGRFSGRQFSNSRSEMNVSTLELGDSALYLCASSPQGYEQYFGPGTRLTVT.

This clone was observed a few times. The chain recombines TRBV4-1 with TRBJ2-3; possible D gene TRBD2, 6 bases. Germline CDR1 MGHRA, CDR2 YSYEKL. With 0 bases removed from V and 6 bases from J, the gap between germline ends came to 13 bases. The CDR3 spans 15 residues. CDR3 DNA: TGCGCCAGCAGCCAAGAAGGGACTGAACTGGATACGCAGTATTTT. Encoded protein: CASSQEGTELDTQYF.

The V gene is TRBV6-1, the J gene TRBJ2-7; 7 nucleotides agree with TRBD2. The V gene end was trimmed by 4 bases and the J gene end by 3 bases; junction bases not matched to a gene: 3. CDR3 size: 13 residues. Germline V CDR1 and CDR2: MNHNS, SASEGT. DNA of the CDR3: TGTGCCAGCAGTGGGGGGGGAAACTACGAGCAGTACTTC. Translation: CASSGGGNYEQYF.

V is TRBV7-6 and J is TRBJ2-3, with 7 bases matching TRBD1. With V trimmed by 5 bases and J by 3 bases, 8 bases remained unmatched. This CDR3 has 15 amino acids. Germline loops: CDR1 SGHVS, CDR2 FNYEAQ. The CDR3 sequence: CASSPRGRGTDTQYF. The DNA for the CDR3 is TGTGCCAGCAGCCCCCGGGGCAGGGGGACAGATACGCAGTATTTT. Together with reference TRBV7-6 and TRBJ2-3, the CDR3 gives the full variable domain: GAGVSQSPRYKVTKRGQDVALRCDPISGHVSLYWYRQALGQGPEFLTYFNYEAQQDKSGLPNDRFSAERPEGSISTLTIQRTEQRDSAMYRCASSPRGRGTDTQYFGPGTRLTVL.

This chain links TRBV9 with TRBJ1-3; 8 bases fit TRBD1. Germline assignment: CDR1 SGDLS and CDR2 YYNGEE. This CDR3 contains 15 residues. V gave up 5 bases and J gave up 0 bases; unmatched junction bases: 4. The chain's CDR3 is CASSHDRGSGNTIYF. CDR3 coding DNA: TGTGCCAGCAGTCACGACAGGGGCTCTGGAAACACCATATATTTT.

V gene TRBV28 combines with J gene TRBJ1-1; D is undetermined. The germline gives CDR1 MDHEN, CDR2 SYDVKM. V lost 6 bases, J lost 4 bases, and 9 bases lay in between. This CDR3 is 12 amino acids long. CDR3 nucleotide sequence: TGTGCCAGCAGACAATTCGCCACTGAAGCTTTCTTT. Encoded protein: CASRQFATEAFF.

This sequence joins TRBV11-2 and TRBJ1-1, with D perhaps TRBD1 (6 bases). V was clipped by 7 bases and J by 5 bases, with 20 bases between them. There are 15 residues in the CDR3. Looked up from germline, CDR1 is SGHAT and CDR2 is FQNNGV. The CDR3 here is CASITGRGGLTEAFF. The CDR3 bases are TGTGCCAGCATCACCGGGAGGGGGGGACTTACTGAAGCTTTCTTT. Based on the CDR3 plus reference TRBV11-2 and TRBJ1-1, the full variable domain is EAGVAQSPRYKIIEKRQSVAFWCNPISGHATLYWYQQILGQGPKLLIQFQNNGVVDDSQLPKDRFSAERLKGVDSTLKIQPAKLEDSAVYLCASITGRGGLTEAFFGQGTRLTVV.

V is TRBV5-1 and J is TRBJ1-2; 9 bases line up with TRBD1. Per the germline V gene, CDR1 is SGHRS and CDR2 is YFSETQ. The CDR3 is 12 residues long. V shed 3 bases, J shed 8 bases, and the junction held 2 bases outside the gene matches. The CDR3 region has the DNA TGCGCCAGCAGCTGGGACAGGGTCGGCTACACCTTC. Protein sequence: CASSWDRVGYTF.

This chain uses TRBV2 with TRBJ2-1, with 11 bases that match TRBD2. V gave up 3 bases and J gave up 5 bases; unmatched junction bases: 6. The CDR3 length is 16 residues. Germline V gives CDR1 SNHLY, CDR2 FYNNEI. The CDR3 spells CASSEPGLAVNNEQFF. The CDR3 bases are TGTGCCAGCAGTGAGCCGGGACTAGCGGTTAACAATGAGCAGTTCTTC.

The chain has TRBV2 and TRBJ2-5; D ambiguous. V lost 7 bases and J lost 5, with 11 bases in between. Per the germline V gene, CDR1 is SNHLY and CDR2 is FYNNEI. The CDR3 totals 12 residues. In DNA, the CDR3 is TGTGCCAGCAAGGCAGTGGGGGAGACCCAGTACTTC. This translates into CASKAVGETQYF.

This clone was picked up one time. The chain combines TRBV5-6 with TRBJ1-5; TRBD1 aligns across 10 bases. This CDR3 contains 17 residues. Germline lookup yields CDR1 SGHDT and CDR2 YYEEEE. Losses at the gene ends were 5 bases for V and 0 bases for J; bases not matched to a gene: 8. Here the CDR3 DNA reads TGTGCCAGCAGTTCGGACAGGGGGACTAATAGCAATCAGCCCCAGCATTTT. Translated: CASSSDRGTNSNQPQHF.

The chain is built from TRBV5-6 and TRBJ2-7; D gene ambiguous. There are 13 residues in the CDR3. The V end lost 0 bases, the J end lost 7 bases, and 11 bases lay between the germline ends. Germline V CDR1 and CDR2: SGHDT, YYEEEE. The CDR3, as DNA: TGTGCCAGCAGCTTGGCGAATACGGGTGAGCAGTACTTC. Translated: CASSLANTGEQYF.

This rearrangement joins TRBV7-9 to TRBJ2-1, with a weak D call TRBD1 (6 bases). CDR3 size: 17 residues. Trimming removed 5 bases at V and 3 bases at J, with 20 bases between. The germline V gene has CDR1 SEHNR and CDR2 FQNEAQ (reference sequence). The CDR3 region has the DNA TGTGCCAGCAGCGACCTCCCGGGACAAAATATCTACAATGAGCAGTTCTTC. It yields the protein CASSDLPGQNIYNEQFF.

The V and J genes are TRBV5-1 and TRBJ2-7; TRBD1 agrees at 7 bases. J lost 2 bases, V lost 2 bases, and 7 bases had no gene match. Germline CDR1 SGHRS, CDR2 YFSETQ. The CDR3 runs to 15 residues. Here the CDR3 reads CASSLTGTAPYEQYF. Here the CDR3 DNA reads TGCGCCAGCAGCTTAACCGGGACAGCGCCCTACGAGCAGTACTTC.

The CDR3 reads CASSVYRDPLYNEQFF. The CDR3 nucleotides read TGTGCCAGCAGCGTCTACCGGGACCCCCTCTACAATGAGCAGTTCTTC. The V and J genes are TRBV9 and TRBJ2-1, with D possibly being TRBD1 or TRBD2 (5 bases each). The CDR3 has 16 amino acids. In germline, CDR1 is SGDLS, CDR2 YYNGEE. Deletions cut 2 bases from V and 3 bases from J, with 15 bases between.

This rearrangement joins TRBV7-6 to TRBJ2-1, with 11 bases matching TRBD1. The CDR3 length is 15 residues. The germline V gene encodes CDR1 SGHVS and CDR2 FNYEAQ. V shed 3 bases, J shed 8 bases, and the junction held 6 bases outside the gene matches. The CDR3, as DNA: TGTGCCAGCAGCTTCTCCGGACAGGGGGCCGATGAGCAGTTCTTC. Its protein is CASSFSGQGADEQFF.